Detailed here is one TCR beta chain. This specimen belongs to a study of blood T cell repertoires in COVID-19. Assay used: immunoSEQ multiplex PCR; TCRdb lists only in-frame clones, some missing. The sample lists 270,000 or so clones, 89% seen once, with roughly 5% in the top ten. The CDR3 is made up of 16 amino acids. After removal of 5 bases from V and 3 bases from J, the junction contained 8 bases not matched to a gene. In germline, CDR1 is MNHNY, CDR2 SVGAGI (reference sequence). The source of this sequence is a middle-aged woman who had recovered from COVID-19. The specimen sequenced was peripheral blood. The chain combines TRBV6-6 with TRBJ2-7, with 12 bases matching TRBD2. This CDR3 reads CASSTSSSGGVYEQYF. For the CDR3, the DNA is TGTGCCAGCAGTACCTCCTCTAGCGGGGGGGTCTACGAGCAGTACTTC.